The T cell receptor beta chain described here comes from a study of PD-L1 blockade in urothelial cancer. At the level of the study: Per blood sample, T cells had a median of roughly 150,000. Broader study findings: Sub-median blood TCR clonality before treatment predicted longer survival.

In the case of this clone: Its antigen is undetermined.

Specified time point: pretreatment peripheral blood. There were between 1 and 8 samples from each patient, taken pretreatment and on-treatment. Data came from immunoSEQ multiplex PCR; TCRdb stores just in-frame clones and leaves some out. The sample shows fewer than 65,000 clones, about 86% of them seen only once. Trimming removed 6 bases at V and 3 bases at J, with 15 bases between. Germline V gene data show CDR1 as MNHEY and CDR2 as SVGAGI. There are 14 residues in the CDR3. The genes are TRBV6-5 and TRBJ2-7; tentative D call: TRBD2 (6 bases). The clonotype originates from a man in his 70s with urothelial cancer. Sample: PBMCs, taken around atezolizumab (anti-PD-L1) treatment. CDR3 protein: CASRVGLLGYEQYF. CDR3 sequence (DNA): TGTGCCAGCAGGGTGGGACTGTTAGGCTACGAGCAGTACTTC.